This T cell receptor beta chain was recorded in a study of CD8+ T cells in alopecia areata. Isolated RNA was reverse transcribed into cDNA used as the sequencing template. Using immunoSEQ multiplex PCR, the repertoire was profiled, and TCRdb retains in-frame clones only, with some absent. Found here are 90,000 to 100,000 clones, around 44% of them singletons; the top ten hold under 0.9%. The ends were cut back, 3 bases at V and 6 bases at J, with 15 bases in the middle. This CDR3 has 14 residues. CDR1 and CDR2 from the germline V gene are SQVTM and ANQGSEA. The sequence derives from a human donor with alopecia areata. The V call is TRBV29-1, the J call TRBJ2-1; D is possibly TRBD1 or TRBD2 (5 bases each). The sequenced material came from CD4+ T cells sorted from blood. The CDR3 DNA is TGCAGCGTTGAGGTCGGGGCTGAGGCCAATGAGCAGTTCTTC. Its protein is CSVEVGAEANEQFF.